Below are 29 T cell receptor beta chains sequenced from a single sample in a study of blood T cell repertoires in COVID-19. Profiled with immunoSEQ multiplex PCR; TCRdb holds only in-frame clones, not every one. The sample has roughly 230,000 clones, around 85% seen once. Sequencing was done on a sample of peripheral blood. The receptors were gathered from an elderly woman with acute or convalescent COVID-19.

V is TRBV15 and J is TRBJ1-1; D gene unclear. The V and J ends lost 2 bases and 2 bases respectively, with 12 bases between them. CDR1 and CDR2 from the germline V gene are LNHNV and YYDKDF (reference sequence). This CDR3 spans 15 amino acids. The CDR3: CATSRHGAANTEAFF. CDR3 DNA: TGTGCCACCAGCAGACACGGCGCGGCAAACACTGAAGCTTTCTTT.

In DNA form, the CDR3 reads TGTGCCAGCAGCATACAGGGGCTTGCTAATGAAAAACTGTTTTTT. This translates into CASSIQGLANEKLFF. The chain has TRBV6-5 and TRBJ1-4; TRBD1 aligns across 7 bases. J lost 3 bases, V lost 6 bases, and 7 bases had no gene match. The CDR3 loop spans 15 amino acids. CDR1 is MNHEY, CDR2 SVGAGI, per germline.

Only a few counts were recorded for this clone. The chain uses TRBV2 and TRBJ1-2; 9 positions agree with TRBD1. V shed 6 bases and J 5 bases; nucleotides not matched to a gene: 4. The CDR3 is 13 residues long. CDR1 and CDR2 (germline): SNHLY, FYNNEI. CDR3 bases: TGTGCCAGCAGAGACAGGGGGGATTATGGCTACACCTTC. Translated, it gives CASRDRGDYGYTF. The entire variable domain, with the rest obtained from reference TRBV2 and TRBJ1-2, is as follows: EPEVTQTPSHQVTQMGQEVILRCVPISNHLYFYWYRQILGQKVEFLVSFYNNEISEKSEIFDDQFSVERPDGSNFTLKIRSTKLEDSAMYFCASRDRGDYGYTFGSGTRLTVV.

This sequence joins TRBV6-6 and TRBJ1-2, with 7 bases aligning to TRBD1. CDR1 is MNHNY and CDR2 is SVGAGI in the germline V gene (reference sequence). CDR3 length: 14 residues. V was clipped by 7 bases and J by 4 bases; unmatched bases: 9. The CDR3 DNA reads TGTGCCAGCACATCCACAGGGACAGTCTATGGCTACACCTTC. Translation gives CASTSTGTVYGYTF.

DNA of the CDR3: TGCAGCGTTGAAGTCCGGGAGGCTGGAAACACCATATATTTT. Translated: CSVEVREAGNTIYF. The V gene is TRBV29-1, the J gene TRBJ1-3; D is uncertain. Germline CDR1 is SQVTM and CDR2 is ANQGSEA. This CDR3 comprises 14 residues. Trimming left V 1 base short and J 2 bases short, with 9 bases between. Supplemented by reference TRBV29-1 and TRBJ1-3, the full variable domain reads SAVISQKPSRDICQRGTSLTIQCQVDSQVTMMFWYRQQPGQSLTLIATANQGSEATYESGFVIDKFPISRPNLTFSTLTVSNMSPEDSSIYLCSVEVREAGNTIYFGEGSWLTVV.

This clone was observed once. The chain is built from TRBV5-8 and TRBJ2-1; maybe TRBD2 (5 bases). This CDR3 comprises 12 residues. CDR1 and CDR2 (germline): SGHTS, YDEGEE. Between the trimmed V and J ends, which lost 5 bases and 4 bases, there was a span of 7 bases. CDR3 loop: CASSSGYNEQFF. CDR3 sequence (DNA): TGTGCCAGCAGTTCGGGGTACAATGAGCAGTTCTTC.

V usage is TRBV30 and J usage is TRBJ1-2, with a tentative D call TRBD1 (6 bases). With 2 bases removed from V and 1 base from J, the gap between germline ends came to 14 bases. The CDR3 length is 15 residues. The germline V gene has CDR1 GTSNPN and CDR2 SVGIG (reference sequence). The CDR3 DNA is TGTGCCTGGAGTCGAGGGGCAGGGGATAACTATGGCTACACCTTC. Amino acid sequence: CAWSRGAGDNYGYTF.

This chain joins TRBV5-5 and TRBJ2-7; D gene ambiguous. Germline V lookup: CDR1 SGHKS, CDR2 YYEKEE (reference sequence). The CDR3 is 13 amino acids. Trimming pared 0 bases from V and 2 bases from J, leaving 6 bases between. The CDR3 DNA is TGTGCCAGCAGCTTGGCAGTTGCCTACGAGCAGTACTTC. Its protein product is CASSLAVAYEQYF.

The chain has TRBV2 and TRBJ2-1; possibly TRBD1 for D (6 bases). The CDR3 is 13 amino acids. V was trimmed by 4 bases and J by 3 bases, leaving 7 bases between them. The germline gives CDR1 SNHLY, CDR2 FYNNEI. DNA for the CDR3: TGTGCCAGCAGTGTGGACAGCTACAATGAGCAGTTCTTC. This codes for CASSVDSYNEQFF.

V and J are TRBV11-3 and TRBJ1-6, with D hard to call. Germline V CDR1 and CDR2: SGHNT, YENEEA. The V and J ends lost 0 bases and 0 bases respectively, with 15 bases between them. This CDR3 spans 19 amino acids. The DNA for the CDR3 is TGTGCCAGCAGCTTAGACCAGACTCGCCAAACCTCCTATAATTCACCCCTCCACTTT. It codes for CASSLDQTRQTSYNSPLHF. Full variable domain (remainder filled in from reference TRBV11-3 and TRBJ1-6): EAGVVQSPRYKIIEKKQPVAFWCNPISGHNTLYWYLQNLGQGPELLIRYENEEAVDDSQLPKDRFSAERLKGVDSTLKIQPAELGDSAVYLCASSLDQTRQTSYNSPLHFGNGTRLTVT.

This clone was recorded only once. CDR3 sequence: CASSQVRGSNTGELFF. The CDR3 DNA sequence: TGTGCCAGCAGCCAAGTACGGGGGAGTAACACCGGGGAGCTGTTTTTT. The chain uses TRBV3-1 (or the pseudogene TRBV3-2) and TRBJ2-2, with a possible D match to TRBD2 (6 bases). Germline loops: CDR1 LGHDT, CDR2 YNNKEL (reference sequence). Trimming shortened V by 1 base and J by 2 bases, and 11 bases separated the two germline ends. The CDR3 is 16 amino acids.

The chain couples TRBV6-1 to TRBJ1-5, with a tentative D call TRBD1 (5 bases). This CDR3 has 13 amino acids. Looked up from germline, CDR1 is MNHNS and CDR2 is SASEGT. V lost 3 bases, J lost 2 bases, and 5 bases lay in between. The CDR3 here is CASSDRGNQPQHF. For the CDR3, the DNA is TGTGCCAGCAGTGACAGGGGCAATCAGCCCCAGCATTTT.

The gene calls are TRBV2 and TRBJ2-1; 13 bases agree with TRBD2. CDR3 length: 15 residues. V trimming: 8 bases; J trimming: 9 bases; junction bases outside the gene matches: 10. The germline gives CDR1 SNHLY, CDR2 FYNNEI. CDR3 protein: CASVKGLAGVGEQFF. DNA for the CDR3: TGTGCCAGCGTAAAAGGACTAGCGGGAGTGGGTGAGCAGTTCTTC.

This clone was detected only once. This chain uses TRBV18 with TRBJ2-7, with D unresolved. CDR1 and CDR2 (germline): KGHSH, LQKENI. Between the trimmed V and J ends, which lost 0 bases and 5 bases, there was a span of 14 bases. The CDR3 is 15 residues long. CDR3 sequence: CASSPPGSALHEQYF. CDR3 nucleotide sequence: TGTGCCAGCTCACCACCGGGCTCGGCCCTCCACGAGCAGTACTTC. Full variable domain (rest looked up from reference TRBV18 and TRBJ2-7): NAGVMQNPRHLVRRRGQEARLRCSPMKGHSHVYWYRQLPEEGLKFMVYLQKENIIDESGMPKERFSAEFPKEGPSILRIQQVVRGDSAAYFCASSPPGSALHEQYFGPGTRLTVT.

The chain links TRBV28 to TRBJ1-1; no clear D. The CDR3 is made up of 15 amino acids. Germline V CDR1 and CDR2: MDHEN, SYDVKM. The V end lost 3 bases, the J end lost 2 bases, and 13 bases lay between the germline ends. The CDR3 spells CASSFLSPTNTEAFF. CDR3 in DNA: TGTGCCAGCAGTTTTCTTTCACCGACTAACACTGAAGCTTTCTTT.

This chain joins TRBV2 and TRBJ2-2; no firm D call. The CDR3 contains 12 residues. CDR1 and CDR2 from the germline V gene are SNHLY and FYNNEI. V lost 2 bases and J lost 7, with 5 bases in between. CDR3: CASSELSGELFF. DNA for the CDR3: TGTGCCAGCAGTGAACTGAGCGGGGAGCTGTTTTTT. The whole variable domain, filled in from reference TRBV2 and TRBJ2-2, reads EPEVTQTPSHQVTQMGQEVILRCVPISNHLYFYWYRQILGQKVEFLVSFYNNEISEKSEIFDDQFSVERPDGSNFTLKIRSTKLEDSAMYFCASSELSGELFFGEGSRLTVL.

This clone was detected a few times. V and J are TRBV5-6 and TRBJ2-1, with 11 bases identical to TRBD2. The CDR3 extends over 15 amino acids. Germline CDR1 SGHDT, CDR2 YYEEEE. V shed 4 bases, J shed 7 bases, and the junction held 7 bases outside the gene matches. The CDR3 is CASSPTSGMRNEQFF. CDR3 in DNA: TGTGCCAGCAGCCCGACTAGCGGGATGAGGAATGAGCAGTTCTTC.

This clone was seen once. Other DNA sequences in this sample translate to the same CDR3. V and J are TRBV5-1 and TRBJ2-1, with 7 nucleotides matching TRBD2. The CDR3 has 15 amino acids. With V trimmed by 5 bases and J by 0 bases, 5 bases remained unmatched. Germline V gene sequence: CDR1 SGHRS, CDR2 YFSETQ. Written as DNA, the CDR3 is TGCGCCAGCAGTTCCTCGGGAGGCTCCTACAATGAGCAGTTCTTC. Its translation is CASSSSGGSYNEQFF.

V is TRBV29-1 and J is TRBJ2-2; D may be TRBD2 (5 bases). The germline gives CDR1 SQVTM, CDR2 ANQGSEA. This CDR3 has 14 amino acids. Trimming stripped 0 bases from V and 3 bases from J, with 8 bases between. The CDR3 DNA reads as TGCAGCGTTGAAGATAGCGCGGACACCGGGGAGCTGTTTTTT. Protein sequence: CSVEDSADTGELFF.

The V and J genes are TRBV6-5 and TRBJ1-1; a weak D match, TRBD1 (6 bases). The CDR3 contains 12 residues. Germline V gene lookup returns CDR1 MNHEY and CDR2 SVGAGI. The V and J ends lost 8 bases and 8 bases respectively, with 15 bases between them. CDR3 sequence (DNA): TGTGCCAGCTCACGACAGGCAAGAGAAGCTTTCTTT. Translating gives CASSRQAREAFF.

This clone was picked up many times. This chain uses TRBV28 with TRBJ2-7, with 8 bases lining up with TRBD1. The CDR3 covers 14 residues. Germline CDR1 and CDR2: MDHEN and SYDVKM. The V gene end was trimmed by 9 bases and the J gene end by 2 bases; junction bases not matched to a gene: 9. Here the CDR3 reads CASSDRGPPYEQYF. In DNA, the CDR3 is TGTGCCAGTTCAGACAGGGGACCCCCCTACGAGCAGTACTTC.

The rearrangement links TRBV2 to TRBJ1-5; 7 nucleotides match TRBD1. CDR1 SNHLY and CDR2 FYNNEI come from the germline V gene. There are 15 residues in the CDR3. V was clipped by 6 bases and J by 3 bases; unmatched bases: 8. In DNA, the CDR3 is TGTGCCAGCAGCCCGACAGGGCTTGCCAATCAGCCCCAGCATTTT. It encodes CASSPTGLANQPQHF.

This chain joins TRBV7-2 and TRBJ2-7, with 7 positions matching TRBD2. The J segment lost 4 bases and the V segment lost 2 bases, leaving 5 bases of the junction unmatched. This CDR3 has 14 amino acids. Germline values: CDR1 SGHTA, CDR2 FQGNSA. CDR3 coding DNA: TGTGCCAGCAGCTTAACGGCTAGCGGATACGAGCAGTACTTC. Translation: CASSLTASGYEQYF.

J is TRBJ2-1 and V is TRBV3-1 (or the pseudogene TRBV3-2); tentative D call: TRBD1 (6 bases). CDR1 LGHDT and CDR2 YNNKEL come from the germline V gene (reference sequence). V lost 1 base and J 10 bases, leaving 20 bases between the germline ends. The CDR3 extends over 16 amino acids. The CDR3 loop reads CASSQGARGLIGEQFF. CDR3 nucleotides: TGTGCCAGCAGCCAAGGGGCCAGGGGTCTCATAGGGGAGCAGTTCTTC.

The V gene is TRBV19, the J gene TRBJ1-3; 10 nucleotides agree with TRBD1. The CDR3 runs 19 residues. Germline V gene data show CDR1 as LNHDA and CDR2 as SQIVND (reference sequence). V shed 5 bases, J shed 2 bases, and the junction held 15 bases outside the gene matches. CDR3 DNA: TGTGCCAGTAGTCCCTCCCGGGACAGGGGATCTCGGGCTGGAAACACCATATATTTT. It translates to CASSPSRDRGSRAGNTIYF.

The chain is built from TRBV2 and TRBJ2-2, with 9 nucleotides matching TRBD1. This CDR3 contains 16 residues. J was trimmed by 4 bases and V by 7 bases; bases with no gene match: 10. CDR1 SNHLY and CDR2 FYNNEI come from the germline V gene. The CDR3 reads CASNPLGTGSTGELFF. The CDR3 coding sequence is TGTGCCAGCAACCCATTAGGGACAGGGAGCACCGGGGAGCTGTTTTTT.

The sample holds many counts of this clone. The rearrangement uses TRBV9 and TRBJ2-1, with 10 nucleotides matching TRBD2. V lost 0 bases and J lost 4; bases outside the gene matches: 4. The CDR3 extends over 16 amino acids. The germline V gene encodes CDR1 SGDLS and CDR2 YYNGEE. CDR3 amino acids: CASSVGTSGLYNEQFF. CDR3 sequence (DNA): TGTGCCAGCAGCGTAGGGACTAGCGGCTTATACAATGAGCAGTTCTTC.

This clone showed up just once. The genes are TRBV11-3 and TRBJ1-1, with D possibly matching TRBD1 (5 bases). Deletions cut 1 base from V and 4 bases from J, with 13 bases between. The CDR3 spans 15 residues. The germline V gene encodes CDR1 SGHNT and CDR2 YENEEA. The CDR3 here is CASSLGGARSTEAFF. DNA of the CDR3: TGTGCCAGCAGCTTAGGTGGGGCGCGATCCACTGAAGCTTTCTTT.

The J gene is TRBJ2-5, the V gene TRBV20-1; 8 positions match TRBD2. Looked up from germline, CDR1 is DFQATT and CDR2 is SNEGSKA (reference sequence). With 3 bases clipped from V and 2 bases from J, the junction kept 11 bases outside the gene matches. CDR3 length: 16 residues. Here the CDR3 DNA reads TGCAGTGCTAGTACCCCCGGGGGGGGGAAACAAGAGACCCAGTACTTC. Residues: CSASTPGGGKQETQYF.